This record looks at one T cell receptor beta chain sequence and its context. The table lists this clonotype with many counts. The antigen this receptor binds is unknown. This may come from a read error, since a much larger clone is one base off. The data stem from a study of tumor-infiltrating lymphocytes in oesophageal squamous cell carcinoma (dated by TCRdb to 2016 to 2018). The library came from PCR. The sequencing machine was an Illumina HiSeq 2000. The raw public data were reprocessed by TCRdb itself: fastp quality trimming at Q25, MiXCR clonotype calling, in-frame beta chains only. Rows matching on CDR3 protein sequence are summarized as one entry with the most common DNA and genes. The sample records approximately 19,000 distinct CDR3 sequences, approximately 46% of which are singletons. The ten biggest clones cover 20% to 30% of the sample. The CDR3 holds 13 amino acids from the cysteine to the phenylalanine. Only the CDR3 region is kept as DNA, spanning 39 bases read in frame from base 1. According to the germline V gene, CDR1 reads ENHRY and CDR2 reads SYGVKD. Compared with germline, V lacks 6 bases and J lacks 13 bases; bases without a gene match: 10.

The receptor was isolated from a male donor with esophageal squamous cell carcinoma. Input material: esophageal tumor tissue. This chain is built from TRBV10-3 and TRBJ2-4; TRBD2 aligns with 9 central bases. The base sequence is TGTGCCATCAGGCGGGAGGGCCCAAATGAGCAGTACTTC. Its translation reads: CAIRREGPNEQYF.